The clone carrying this T cell receptor (beta chain) was counted at least ten times. Its antigen is unknown. The cDNA was synthesized by means of template-switch 5'RACE, which was carried out with 10-nucleotide random UMIs. Via MiXCR, TCRdb re-called the 5' RACE reads, giving one row per CDR3 protein. The data hold 71,000 or so distinct CDR3 sequences, with about 5.2% observed a single time. The record originates from a study of neurological immune-mediated disorders. Notes on the study in general: Phylogenetic grouping assigned the repertoires of 18 of 34 multiple sclerosis patients to a single cluster of related CDR3 sequences. This cluster may be a repertoire-level signature. HTLV-1-associated myelopathy displayed the greatest TCR clonal expansion, and multiple sclerosis exhibited the smallest, lower than that of healthy controls.

From 2 million PBMCs stored at -80 C, the unsorted libraries were generated. This receptor was identified in a woman aged 25 to 39 with multiple sclerosis. The sample taken for sequencing was PBMCs.

The CDR3 DNA reads TGTGCCACCAGCAGAGGGGTAATGGGGAACACTGAAGCTTTCTTT. This sequence encodes CATSRGVMGNTEAFF. The chain has TRBV15 and TRBJ1-1; D gene ambiguous. Germline V gives CDR1 LNHNV, CDR2 YYDKDF (reference sequence). Trimming shortened V by 1 base and J by 1 base, and 10 bases separated the two germline ends. CDR3 length: 15 residues.